This T cell receptor (beta chain) was profiled in a study of T-cell reconstitution after alpha-beta-depleted transplantation in children. Study outcomes and limitations: The main origin of T-cell counts and diversity one year after transplant was newly produced T cells. Reportedly, alpha-beta T cells present about two months post-transplant originated from several hundred expanded clones of graft origin.

Germline-derived CDR1 and CDR2 are MDHEN and SYDVKM. With 4 bases removed from V and 2 bases from J, the gap between germline ends came to 9 bases. The CDR3 has 14 residues. This clonotype appeared many times. Its antigen remains unknown. For TCRbeta, the library was prepared with unique molecular identifiers. MiXCR, run by TCRdb on the PCR reads, gives a single entry per CDR3 protein. The sample shows 250,000 to 300,000 distinct CDR3 sequences, around a tenth of them seen only once. This TCR was sampled from a boy in the first two years of life with acute myeloid leukemia, due to receive a stem cell transplant. Sequencing used PBMCs, obtained before TCRalphabeta/CD19-depleted stem cell transplant. The rearrangement uses TRBV28 and TRBJ2-4; the D gene is possibly TRBD2 (7 bases). DNA for the CDR3: TGTGCCAGCAGTTCCGGGGGGCCCAAAAACATTCAGTACTTC. Protein sequence: CASSSGGPKNIQYF.